This T cell receptor beta chain was captured in a study of molecular identifiers for immune sequencing clone quantification. Study-wide results and caveats: In CMV-specific effectors, clones above 20 copies held over 97% of molecules; naive, under 1%. Clone sizes could be underestimated for highly expanded clones when identical TCR molecules share a barcode. Spiked Jurkat TCR RNA equivalent to one cell was reportedly detectable in about a million naive cells.

The germline V gene encodes CDR1 MDHEN and CDR2 SYDVKM. This CDR3 is 14 amino acids long. The V and J ends lost 7 bases and 5 bases, in that order; junction bases with no gene match: 7. TCRdb recomputed calls from the PCR reads with MiXCR, one row per CDR3 protein. In the table there are about 640,000 distinct CDR3 sequences, approximately 20% of which are singletons. This clonotype has a count of ten or more. What it binds is not known. Sequenced: naive CD8+ T cells from blood, with Jurkat cell RNA spiked in. Subset given: FACS-sorted CD8+CD4-CCR7+CD45RA+ naive T cells. V usage is TRBV28 and J usage is TRBJ2-1, with TRBD1 matching 8 bases. This sequence originates from a human donor in good health. Some libraries in this study had Jurkat cell RNA spiked in. Written as DNA, the CDR3 is TGTGCCAGCACCGTGCAGGGGGCCCACAATGAGCAGTTCTTC. Translation gives CASTVQGAHNEQFF.